This T cell receptor beta chain was sequenced in a study of blood T cell repertoires in COVID-19. The wider study: There were acute and convalescent COVID-19 samples, and they came from the United States, Italy and Spain. T cells, B-cell-depleted T cells, or PBMCs supplied cDNA or gDNA.

The germline CDR1 and CDR2 sequences are MDHEN and SYDVKM. Trimming took 9 bases from V and 6 from J; bases not matched to a gene: 10. The CDR3 has 15 amino acids. Authors' methods: Estimates of nucleated cell counts were drawn from the amplification of reference gene primers. Profiling relied on immunoSEQ multiplex PCR, and the TCRdb table lists in-frame clones only, not all of them. The V and J calls and the clone size are those of that table, but D and trimming were determined from the DNA. The sample shows some 150,000 clones, 80% to 90% of them seen only once. This clonotype originated in a human donor with acute or convalescent COVID-19. The donor label of this sample is uncertain. The chain combines TRBV28 with TRBJ1-6; 8 bases are a match to TRBD1. The sample comprised peripheral blood. CDR3 sequence reads: CARVLTGTGNSPLHF. Here the CDR3 DNA reads TGTGCCAGAGTACTTACCGGGACAGGTAATTCACCCCTCCACTTT.